These T cell receptor beta chains were read from a single sample in a study of Graves' ophthalmopathy and Graves' hyperthyroidism. In TCRdb, the multiplex PCR reads were re-called with MiXCR into one record per CDR3 protein. The sample consists of 150,000 to 200,000 distinct CDR3 sequences, over 35% of them appearing once. The sample consisted of peripheral blood. The receptor set was obtained from a woman between 40 and 50 years old with Graves' ophthalmopathy. Each CDR3 is given with its conserved first and last residue. A D gene is named only where the DNA matches it firmly. The size of a clone is reported for some rows only, either as once, few or many, or as a class for expanded clones.

clone size: NA; D gene: NA; J gene: TRBJ2-5; V gene: TRBV28; CDR3 DNA: TGTGCCAGCAGTTTCTTCGGACTACGTCAAGAGACCCAGTACTTC; CDR3 protein: CASSFFGLRQETQYF
clone size: NA; D gene: NA; J gene: TRBJ2-5; V gene: TRBV7-6; CDR3 DNA: TGTGCCAGCAGCTTAGGGGGGGCTTTGGAGACCCAGTACTTC; CDR3 protein: CASSLGGALETQYF
clone size: many; D gene: TRBD1; J gene: TRBJ2-5; V gene: TRBV6-2/TRBV6-3; CDR3 DNA: TGTGCCAGCACCGGGACAGGGGGTCAGAAGACCCAGTACTTC; CDR3 protein: CASTGTGGQKTQYF
clone size: many; D gene: NA; J gene: TRBJ1-2; V gene: TRBV7-2; CDR3 DNA: TGTGCCAGCAGCTTTTCTGGGACGAACTATGGCTACACCTTC; CDR3 protein: CASSFSGTNYGYTF
clone size: many; D gene: NA; J gene: TRBJ2-5; V gene: TRBV5-4; CDR3 DNA: TGTGCCAGCAGCTCTCAGGGGACGGAAGAGACCCAGTACTTC; CDR3 protein: CASSSQGTEETQYF
clone size: NA; D gene: NA; J gene: TRBJ1-1; V gene: TRBV7-2; CDR3 DNA: TGTGCCAGCAGCTTAGGGTTTGCGGGACGCACTGAAGCTTTCTTT; CDR3 protein: CASSLGFAGRTEAFF
clone size: many; D gene: TRBD2; J gene: TRBJ2-7; V gene: TRBV5-1; CDR3 DNA: TGCGCCAGCAGCCGAGGGGCGGGAGGGCTCGACGAGCAGTACTTC; CDR3 protein: CASSRGAGGLDEQYF
clone size: many; D gene: TRBD1; J gene: TRBJ1-1; V gene: TRBV5-1; CDR3 DNA: TGCGCCAGCGGCCAGGGGGCGCGGGGCACTGAAGCTTTCTTT; CDR3 protein: CASGQGARGTEAFF
clone size: many; D gene: NA; J gene: TRBJ2-2; V gene: TRBV29-1; CDR3 DNA: TGCAGCGTTGTTGGGTTTGACACCGGGGAGCTGTTTTTT; CDR3 protein: CSVVGFDTGELFF
clone size: few; D gene: TRBD1; J gene: TRBJ2-5; V gene: TRBV6-1; CDR3 DNA: TGTGCCAGCAGTAAAGGGACAGGGGCTGGGGAGACCCAGTACTTC; CDR3 protein: CASSKGTGAGETQYF
clone size: NA; D gene: TRBD1; J gene: TRBJ1-1; V gene: TRBV6-2/TRBV6-3; CDR3 DNA: TGTGCCAGCACCCCCACCGGACAGGGAGGCACTGAAGCTTTCTTT; CDR3 protein: CASTPTGQGGTEAFF
clone size: many; D gene: NA; J gene: TRBJ2-5; V gene: TRBV20-1; CDR3 DNA: TGCAGTGCTAGAGATTTCGAGGGTTCCGCTGGGACCCAGTACTTC; CDR3 protein: CSARDFEGSAGTQYF
clone size: NA; D gene: TRBD2; J gene: TRBJ2-7; V gene: TRBV6-5; CDR3 DNA: TGTGCCAGCAGTTACCGAGACGTTCTAGCGGGGCCCTACGAGCAGTACTTC; CDR3 protein: CASSYRDVLAGPYEQYF
clone size: many; D gene: NA; J gene: TRBJ2-7; V gene: TRBV7-2; CDR3 DNA: TGTGCCAGCAGCTTAGCATCCGGCGGCGGCTACGAGCAGTACTTC; CDR3 protein: CASSLASGGGYEQYF
clone size: NA; D gene: TRBD2; J gene: TRBJ2-7; V gene: TRBV6-2/TRBV6-3; CDR3 DNA: TGTGCCAGCAGGGAGAGCGGGAGAGGCTACGAGCAGTACTTC; CDR3 protein: CASRESGRGYEQYF
clone size: NA; D gene: NA; J gene: TRBJ2-7; V gene: TRBV6-1; CDR3 DNA: TGTGCCAGCAGAGGCAGGGACTACGAGCAGTACTTC; CDR3 protein: CASRGRDYEQYF
clone size: NA; D gene: NA; J gene: TRBJ2-7; V gene: TRBV12-3/TRBV12-4; CDR3 DNA: TGTGCCAGGGGTTCCTACGAGCAGTACTTC; CDR3 protein: CARGSYEQYF
clone size: few; D gene: TRBD1; J gene: TRBJ1-1; V gene: TRBV6-1; CDR3 DNA: TGTGCCAGCAGTGAATTTTCGGGACAGACTATGGTGAACACTGAAGCTTTCTTT; CDR3 protein: CASSEFSGQTMVNTEAFF
clone size: many; D gene: NA; J gene: TRBJ1-5; V gene: TRBV7-8; CDR3 DNA: TGTGCCAGCAGCGCCGAAACTATTAGCAATCAGCCCCAGCATTTT; CDR3 protein: CASSAETISNQPQHF
clone size: many; D gene: NA; J gene: TRBJ2-7; V gene: TRBV27; CDR3 DNA: TGTGCCAGCAGTTACCTGGACAGATACGAGCAGTACTTC; CDR3 protein: CASSYLDRYEQYF
clone size: NA; D gene: TRBD2; J gene: TRBJ2-7; V gene: TRBV6-2/TRBV6-3; CDR3 DNA: TGTGCCACCCTCTCACTAGCGGGTTTCTACGAGCAGTACTTC; CDR3 protein: CATLSLAGFYEQYF
clone size: many; D gene: NA; J gene: TRBJ2-5; V gene: TRBV7-3; CDR3 DNA: TGTGCCAGCAGCTTTGGCGGGGACCAAGAGACCCAGTACTTC; CDR3 protein: CASSFGGDQETQYF
clone size: many; D gene: NA; J gene: TRBJ2-7; V gene: TRBV7-2; CDR3 DNA: TGTGCCAGCAGCCGAGATGTTGGGGAGCAGTACTTC; CDR3 protein: CASSRDVGEQYF
clone size: many; D gene: TRBD2; J gene: TRBJ2-7; V gene: TRBV28; CDR3 DNA: TGTGCCAGCAGTTTAGGCGGGAGCAAGAACGACGAGCAGTACTTC; CDR3 protein: CASSLGGSKNDEQYF
clone size: NA; D gene: NA; J gene: TRBJ2-2; V gene: TRBV6-2/TRBV6-3; CDR3 DNA: TGTGCCAGCAGTCCCTTCCGGGGCACCGGGGAGCTGTTTTTT; CDR3 protein: CASSPFRGTGELFF
clone size: many; D gene: TRBD1; J gene: TRBJ1-2; V gene: TRBV5-1; CDR3 DNA: TGCGCCAGCAGCGACAGGGTCGGTGGCTACACCTTC; CDR3 protein: CASSDRVGGYTF
clone size: few; D gene: NA; J gene: TRBJ1-1; V gene: TRBV6-1; CDR3 DNA: TGTGCCAGCATCAAGGACAGTGGGCTCTCCGAAGCTTTCTTT; CDR3 protein: CASIKDSGLSEAFF
clone size: NA; D gene: NA; J gene: TRBJ1-5; V gene: TRBV20-1; CDR3 DNA: TGCAGTGCTGGGACGGATAGCAATCAGCCCCAGCATTTT; CDR3 protein: CSAGTDSNQPQHF
clone size: NA; D gene: NA; J gene: TRBJ2-2; V gene: TRBV7-3; CDR3 DNA: TGTGCCAGCAGCCGGACCGGTATGGCCCACACCGGGGAGCTGTTTTTT; CDR3 protein: CASSRTGMAHTGELFF
clone size: many; D gene: TRBD1; J gene: TRBJ2-5; V gene: TRBV7-9; CDR3 DNA: TGTGCCAGCAGCCCCCAGGGGGCGAAAGAGACCCAGTACTTC; CDR3 protein: CASSPQGAKETQYF
clone size: NA; D gene: NA; J gene: TRBJ2-7; V gene: TRBV28; CDR3 DNA: TGTGCCAGCAGTTTGGATGCGTCGACCTACGAGCAGTACTTC; CDR3 protein: CASSLDASTYEQYF
clone size: many; D gene: NA; J gene: TRBJ2-7; V gene: TRBV6-5; CDR3 DNA: TGTGCCAGCAGTTACTCGTCGCTAGCGTTCTACGAGCAGTACTTC; CDR3 protein: CASSYSSLAFYEQYF
clone size: few; D gene: TRBD1; J gene: TRBJ2-5; V gene: TRBV28; CDR3 DNA: TGTGCCAGCAGTTCCCGGACAGGGTTGAGGGAGACCCAGTACTTC; CDR3 protein: CASSSRTGLRETQYF
clone size: many; D gene: NA; J gene: TRBJ1-5; V gene: TRBV24-1; CDR3 DNA: TGTGCCACCAGTGACCGGACATACCATCAGCCCCAGCATTTT; CDR3 protein: CATSDRTYHQPQHF
clone size: many; D gene: NA; J gene: TRBJ1-5; V gene: TRBV19; CDR3 DNA: TGTGCCAGTATGGGGCAGAGCAATCAGCCCCAGCATTTT; CDR3 protein: CASMGQSNQPQHF
clone size: many; D gene: NA; J gene: TRBJ1-2; V gene: TRBV6-5; CDR3 DNA: TGTGCCAGCAGTACCTCCGGGACACCTTATCTTGATGGCTACACCTTC; CDR3 protein: CASSTSGTPYLDGYTF
clone size: NA; D gene: TRBD2; J gene: TRBJ2-7; V gene: TRBV12-3/TRBV12-4; CDR3 DNA: TGTGCCAGCAGCCCGGGAGGGGGGGAGTCCTACGAGCAGTACTTC; CDR3 protein: CASSPGGGESYEQYF
clone size: many; D gene: NA; J gene: TRBJ1-1; V gene: TRBV4-1; CDR3 DNA: TGCGCCAGCAGCCATCCACTGAACACTGAAGCTTTCTTT; CDR3 protein: CASSHPLNTEAFF
clone size: NA; D gene: NA; J gene: TRBJ2-2; V gene: TRBV7-3; CDR3 DNA: TGTGCCAGCAGCAGGGAGGGGGTAGAACGCACCGGGGAGCTGTTTTTT; CDR3 protein: CASSREGVERTGELFF
clone size: NA; D gene: NA; J gene: TRBJ2-7; V gene: TRBV7-9; CDR3 DNA: NA; CDR3 protein: CASWGRGASYF
clone size: many; D gene: TRBD2; J gene: TRBJ2-7; V gene: TRBV29-1; CDR3 DNA: TGCAGCGTTGCCCCGACTAGCGGGAGCTACGAGCAGTACTTC; CDR3 protein: CSVAPTSGSYEQYF
clone size: few; D gene: NA; J gene: TRBJ2-5; V gene: TRBV27; CDR3 DNA: TGTGCCAGCAGTTTATTTGGGGGTGAGACCCAGTACTTC; CDR3 protein: CASSLFGGETQYF
clone size: NA; D gene: NA; J gene: TRBJ1-1; V gene: TRBV28; CDR3 DNA: TGTGCCAGCAGTTTAAAAGTAACAGTAGGTACTGAAGCTTTCTTT; CDR3 protein: CASSLKVTVGTEAFF
clone size: many; D gene: NA; J gene: TRBJ2-7; V gene: TRBV11-1; CDR3 DNA: TGTGCCAGCAGCTTTCGGGAGTACGAGCAGTACTTC; CDR3 protein: CASSFREYEQYF
clone size: NA; D gene: NA; J gene: TRBJ1-5; V gene: TRBV7-2; CDR3 DNA: TGTGCCAGCAGCTTAGCGCTCCGGTCAAATCAGCCCCAGCATTTT; CDR3 protein: CASSLALRSNQPQHF
clone size: many; D gene: TRBD2; J gene: TRBJ2-2; V gene: TRBV28; CDR3 DNA: TGTGCCAGCAGTCCGTCCGGGACTAGCGGCACCGGGGAGCTGTTTTTT; CDR3 protein: CASSPSGTSGTGELFF